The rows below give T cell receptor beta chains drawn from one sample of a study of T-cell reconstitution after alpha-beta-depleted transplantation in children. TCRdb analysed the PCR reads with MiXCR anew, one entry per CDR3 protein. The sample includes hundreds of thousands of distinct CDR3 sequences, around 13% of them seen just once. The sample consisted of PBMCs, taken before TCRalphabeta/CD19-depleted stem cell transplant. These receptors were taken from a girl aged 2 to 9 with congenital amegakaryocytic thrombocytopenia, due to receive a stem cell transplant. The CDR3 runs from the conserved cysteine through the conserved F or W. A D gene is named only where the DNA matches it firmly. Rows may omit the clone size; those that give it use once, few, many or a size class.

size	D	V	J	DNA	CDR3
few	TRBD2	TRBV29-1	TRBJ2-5	TGCAGCGTTGAACCGGGAGGGCGGGAGACCCAGTACTTC	CSVEPGGRETQYF
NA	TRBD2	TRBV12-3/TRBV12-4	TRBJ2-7	TGTGCCAGCACCACGACCGGGACTAGAACTCCCGAGCAGTACTTC	CASTTTGTRTPEQYF
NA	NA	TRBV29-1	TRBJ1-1	TGCAGCGTTGGAGGGGACGGTACTGAAGCTTTCTTT	CSVGGDGTEAFF
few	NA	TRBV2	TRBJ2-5	TGTGCCAGCAGCGATTACCGGGACCGAGGGGAGACCCAGTACTTC	CASSDYRDRGETQYF
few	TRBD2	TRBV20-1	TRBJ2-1	TGCAGTGCTAGAGGGCCTGGGGCGGGAGGAACAAATGAGCAGTTCTTC	CSARGPGAGGTNEQFF
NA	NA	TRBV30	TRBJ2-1	TGTGCCTGGAGTGCGACTAGATCTTACCCATCCTACAATGAGCAGTTCTTC	CAWSATRSYPSYNEQFF
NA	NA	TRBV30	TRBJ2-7	TGTGCCTGGAGATTAAGGGGACTCACGGGCTACGAGCAGTACTTC	CAWRLRGLTGYEQYF
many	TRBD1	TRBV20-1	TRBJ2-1	TGCAGTAGAGCATACGGAACAGGGGGCAAGCAGTTCTTC	CSRAYGTGGKQFF
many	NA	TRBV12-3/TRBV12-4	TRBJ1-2	TGTGCCAGCAGTTGGGGCTCAGGGATTAACTATGGCTACACCTTC	CASSWGSGINYGYTF
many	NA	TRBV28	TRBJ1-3	TGTGCCAGCAGTACGGGGGGAAACACCATATATTTT	CASSTGGNTIYF
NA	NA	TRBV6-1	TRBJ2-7	TGTGCCAGCAGTGTCAAAGACCCGGGGTCCTACGAGCAGTACTTC	CASSVKDPGSYEQYF
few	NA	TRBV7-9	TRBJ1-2	TGTGCCAGCAGCCCCTTCGAGGGGTATGGCTACACCTTC	CASSPFEGYGYTF
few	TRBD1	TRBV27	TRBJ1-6	TGTGCCAGCAGTAGTACCGGGACAGGGGGCCGGTTTTCACCCCTCCACTTT	CASSSTGTGGRFSPLHF
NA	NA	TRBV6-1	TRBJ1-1	TGTGCCACCCGGAGGGCTGTGAACACTGAAGCTTTCTTT	CATRRAVNTEAFF
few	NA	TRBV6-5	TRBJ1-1	TGTGCCAGCAGCCAGGACAGAAGCATGAACACTGAAGCTTTCTTT	CASSQDRSMNTEAFF
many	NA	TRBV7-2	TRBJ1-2	TGTGCCAGCAGCTTAGAGACACCGAACTATGGCTACACCTTC	CASSLETPNYGYTF
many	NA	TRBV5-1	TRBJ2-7	TGCGCCAGCGCCCGTGGTGTACAACTTATTTACGAGCAGTACTTC	CASARGVQLIYEQYF
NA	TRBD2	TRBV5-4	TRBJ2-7	TGTGCCAGCAGCTTGGCCCCGGGAGGGCCTAGCCACGAGCAGTACTTC	CASSLAPGGPSHEQYF
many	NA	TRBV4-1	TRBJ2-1	TGCGCCAGCCGACGTTCTTTGGGCGCCGGTGAGCAGTTCTTC	CASRRSLGAGEQFF